Below, 27 T cell receptor beta chains from the same sample are listed, as sequenced in a study of identical twins. TCRdb passed the 5' RACE reads through MiXCR, listing each CDR3 protein once. The repertoire holds around 200,000 distinct CDR3 sequences, with around a tenth as singletons. Sequencing used memory (CD45RO+) T cells sorted from blood. The receptors come from a woman younger than 30 in good health.

The chain has TRBV2 and TRBJ1-2, with TRBD1 as a possible D gene (6 bases). The CDR3 length is 13 residues. Trimming took off 8 bases at V and 0 bases at J, with 10 bases between the two ends. CDR1 is SNHLY, CDR2 FYNNEI, per germline. The DNA for the CDR3 is TGTGCCAGCCGTCAGGGGTCTAACTATGGCTACACCTTC. Its protein product is CASRQGSNYGYTF.

There are a few counts of this clonotype. V and J are TRBV20-1 and TRBJ1-5; D is unclear. The germline V and J ends were trimmed by 6 bases and 6 bases, with 12 bases remaining between them. This CDR3 contains 12 residues. Germline assignment: CDR1 DFQATT and CDR2 SNEGSKA (reference sequence). DNA of the CDR3: TGCAGTGCCCCCCCCTTAGGTCAGCCCCAGCATTTT. Translating it yields CSAPPLGQPQHF.

The gene calls are TRBV20-1 and TRBJ2-5, with D hard to call. Deletions cut 2 bases from V and 5 bases from J, with 9 bases between. This CDR3 comprises 12 residues. The germline V gene encodes CDR1 DFQATT and CDR2 SNEGSKA (reference sequence). CDR3 in amino acids: CSARPPRETQYF. The CDR3 region has the DNA TGCAGTGCTAGACCCCCTCGGGAGACCCAGTACTTC.

This clonotype was seen a few times. The rearrangement uses TRBV18 and TRBJ2-1; 11 nucleotides align to TRBD2. Germline V gene data show CDR1 as KGHSH and CDR2 as LQKENI. The trim removed 0 bases at V and 6 bases at J, leaving 4 bases unmatched. The CDR3 runs 16 residues. CDR3 sequence: CASSPPELAGGNEQFF. CDR3 nucleotide sequence: TGTGCCAGCTCACCACCGGAGCTAGCGGGGGGCAATGAGCAGTTCTTC.

The rearrangement links TRBV7-2 to TRBJ1-3, with a tentative D call TRBD1 (5 bases). CDR1 and CDR2 from the germline V gene are SGHTA and FQGNSA. Trimming stripped 5 bases from V and 0 bases from J, with 11 bases between. This CDR3 contains 15 residues. The CDR3 bases are TGTGCCAGCAGCGGCTACAGGAGCTCTGGAAACACCATATATTTT. It codes for CASSGYRSSGNTIYF.

This clonotype was detected ten times or more. The CDR3 DNA is TGTGCTAGTGGACTGGGACAGGTTGGTGGCTACACCTTC. It codes for CASGLGQVGGYTF. The chain recombines TRBV12-5 with TRBJ1-2; 8 bases map to TRBD1. Germline CDR1 reads LGHNT; CDR2 reads FRNRAP. With 6 bases clipped from V and 7 bases from J, the junction kept 7 bases outside the gene matches. CDR3 length: 13 amino acids.

This clonotype was recorded a few times. This sequence joins TRBV2 and TRBJ2-1; D call uncertain. Trimming took off 6 bases at V and 5 bases at J, with 8 bases between the two ends. The CDR3 runs to 12 residues. Germline loops: CDR1 SNHLY, CDR2 FYNNEI. The CDR3: CASRTNNNEQFF. The CDR3 DNA is TGTGCCAGCAGGACAAATAACAATGAGCAGTTCTTC.

This clonotype showed up many times. This sequence joins TRBV27 and TRBJ2-4, with a weak D call TRBD1 (6 bases). The CDR3 has 14 amino acids. Trimming cost V 2 bases and J 9 bases, with 14 bases left between them. Germline CDR1 reads MNHEY; CDR2 reads SMNVEV (reference sequence). The DNA of the CDR3 is TGTGCCAGCAGTTTAACCAGGGGTCTTATCATTCAGTACTTC. This sequence encodes CASSLTRGLIIQYF.

The V call is TRBV20-1, the J call TRBJ2-3; perhaps TRBD2 as D (5 bases). This CDR3 has 13 residues. The germline V gene encodes CDR1 DFQATT and CDR2 SNEGSKA (reference sequence). The CDR3 bases are TGCATGGGTAAAGGGAGACATACAGATACGCAGTATTTT. Translating gives CMGKGRHTDTQYF.

This clonotype appeared many times. The chain is built from TRBV10-3 and TRBJ2-7; D possibly corresponds to TRBD2 (5 bases). CDR1 and CDR2 (germline): ENHRY, SYGVKD. V was clipped by 6 bases and J by 1 base, with 19 bases between them. The CDR3 totals 16 residues. CDR3 sequence (DNA): TGTGCCATCAGACCCCGTGTCGGGGTGGCTTCCTACGAGCAGTACTTC. Its translation is CAIRPRVGVASYEQYF.

This clonotype was detected only a few times. The chain couples TRBV12-3 or TRBV12-4 to TRBJ1-1, with 9 positions matching TRBD1. The CDR3 has 13 residues. J was trimmed by 5 bases and V by 7 bases; bases with no gene match: 5. In DNA, the CDR3 is TGTGCCAGCAAACGGACAGGGGATACTGAAGCTTTCTTT. As protein: CASKRTGDTEAFF.

This clonotype was counted at least ten times. This chain connects TRBV6-5 to TRBJ2-1; TRBD2 aligns across 10 bases. The CDR3 is 15 residues long. CDR1 is MNHEY, CDR2 SVGAGI, per germline. With V trimmed by 0 bases and J by 14 bases, 10 bases remained unmatched. The chain's CDR3 is CASSYSGLAGESEFF. CDR3 nucleotide sequence: TGTGCCAGCAGTTACTCGGGGCTAGCGGGAGAGTCTGAGTTCTTC.

The rearrangement joins TRBV20-1 to TRBJ1-1, with D unresolved. This CDR3 has 11 residues. The ends were cut back, 1 base at V and 11 bases at J, with 11 bases in the middle. The germline gives CDR1 DFQATT, CDR2 SNEGSKA (reference sequence). The CDR3 DNA follows: TGCAGTGCTAGAGCTCCCAGCGGGGCTTTCTTT. Its protein is CSARAPSGAFF.

Points on this clonotype: Given a much more abundant clone one base away, this may be a read error. This chain uses TRBV4-3 with TRBJ2-1; TRBD2 aligns across 10 bases. Germline V gene sequence: CDR1 LGHNA, CDR2 YSLEER. This CDR3 is built from 15 residues. The ends lost 4 bases at V and 5 bases at J; junction bases unmatched: 5. CDR3 in amino acids: CASSLLLAGNNEQFF. The CDR3, as DNA: TGCGCCAGCAGCCTCCTACTAGCGGGAAACAATGAGCAGTTCTTC.

This clonotype was seen at least ten times. The chain recombines TRBV5-1 with TRBJ2-3, with D possibly TRBD1 on 6 matching bases. Germline values: CDR1 SGHRS, CDR2 YFSETQ. V gave up 0 bases and J gave up 4 bases, with 12 bases separating them. The CDR3 is made up of 15 amino acids. The CDR3 DNA reads TGCGCCAGCAGCTTGGATCCAGGGGCGGCAGATACGCAGTATTTT. It encodes CASSLDPGAADTQYF.

The chain couples TRBV7-9 to TRBJ1-2; the D gene is possibly TRBD1 (6 bases). V was pared by 6 bases and J by 3 bases, with 14 bases between. This CDR3 contains 14 residues. Germline-derived CDR1 and CDR2 are SEHNR and FQNEAQ (reference sequence). The CDR3 spells CASSPPGADYGYTF. For the CDR3, the DNA is TGTGCCAGCAGTCCCCCGGGGGCGGACTATGGCTACACCTTC.

The sample holds one count of this clonotype. The genes are TRBV7-3 and TRBJ1-1; TRBD1 is a possible D gene (5 bases). CDR3 length equals 13 residues. In germline, CDR1 is SGHTA, CDR2 FQGTGA. V gave up 5 bases and J gave up 4 bases, with 11 bases separating them. The CDR3 spells CASSRTGGTEAFF. The CDR3 DNA reads as TGTGCCAGCAGCAGGACGGGGGGCACTGAAGCTTTCTTT.

The chain links TRBV19 to TRBJ1-5; TRBD1 might be the D (5 bases). Germline lookup yields CDR1 LNHDA and CDR2 SQIVND (reference sequence). CDR3 length: 16 residues. Trimming removed 6 bases at V and 5 bases at J, with 20 bases between. CDR3 coding DNA: TGTGCCAGTAGCTCAGGGAAAAATTTTAAACATCAGCCCCAGCATTTT. This codes for CASSSGKNFKHQPQHF. Together with reference TRBV19 and TRBJ1-5, the CDR3 gives the full variable domain: DGGITQSPKYLFRKEGQNVTLSCEQNLNHDAMYWYRQDPGQGLRLIYYSQIVNDFQKGDIAEGYSVSREKKESFPLTVTSAQKNPTAFYLCASSSGKNFKHQPQHFGDGTRLSIL.

This clonotype came up a few times. The rearrangement joins TRBV7-9 to TRBJ1-1; tentative D call: TRBD1 (5 bases). The CDR3 extends over 15 amino acids. The germline V gene has CDR1 SEHNR and CDR2 FQNEAQ (reference sequence). V was cut by 5 bases and J by 3 bases, with 16 bases left in between. CDR3 loop: CASSPLRGMDTEAFF. CDR3 DNA: TGTGCCAGCAGCCCCCTGAGGGGTATGGACACTGAAGCTTTCTTT. Drawing the rest from reference TRBV7-9 and TRBJ1-1, the complete variable domain is DTGVSQNPRHKITKRGQNVTFRCDPISEHNRLYWYRQTLGQGPEFLTYFQNEAQLEKSRLLSDRFSAERPKGSFSTLEIQRTEQGDSAMYLCASSPLRGMDTEAFFGQGTRLTVV.

This clonotype was detected a few times. The V and J genes are TRBV11-2 and TRBJ2-2, with 8 bases matching TRBD2. Germline CDR1 SGHAT, CDR2 FQNNGV. The CDR3 is 17 amino acids. V dropped 5 bases and J dropped 6; count of bases not matched to a gene: 14. CDR3 bases: TGTGCCAGCAGCCAGAGGTCATCGGGAGGGGTTCCCGGGGAGCTGTTTTTT. Translating gives CASSQRSSGGVPGELFF.

There are a few counts of this clonotype. This chain connects TRBV18 to TRBJ1-1, with a tentative D call TRBD1 (5 bases). From germline, CDR1 is KGHSH and CDR2 LQKENI. V was pared by 10 bases and J by 5 bases, with 17 bases between. There are 13 residues in the CDR3. CDR3: CATQSGGRTEAFF. CDR3 in DNA: TGTGCCACACAATCGGGGGGGAGAACTGAAGCTTTCTTT.

V and J are TRBV12-3 or TRBV12-4 and TRBJ2-1; D gene unclear. CDR3 length equals 12 residues. The V end was cut by 4 bases, the J end by 9 bases, with 10 bases between. DNA of the CDR3: TGTGCCAGCAGTTCCAATCTGGGTGAGCAGTTCTTC. Translating gives CASSSNLGEQFF.

The V and J genes are TRBV11-3 and TRBJ1-1, with D hard to call. The CDR3 loop spans 15 amino acids. Germline V gene sequence: CDR1 SGHNT, CDR2 YENEEA. V was trimmed by 0 bases and J by 1 base, leaving 9 bases between them. CDR3 in DNA: TGTGCCAGCAGCTTAGATCATGCTGGGAACACTGAAGCTTTCTTT. It codes for CASSLDHAGNTEAFF.

This clonotype has at least ten counts. The chain recombines TRBV10-3 with TRBJ2-1; 7 bases align to TRBD1. Looked up from germline, CDR1 is ENHRY and CDR2 is SYGVKD. This CDR3 has 15 residues. The V gene end was trimmed by 5 bases and the J gene end by 6 bases; junction bases not matched to a gene: 10. In nucleotides, the CDR3 is TGTGCCATCAGTCAATTAGCAGGGGACAGCAATGAGCAGTTCTTC. Its protein product is CAISQLAGDSNEQFF.

This clonotype was found many times. The rearrangement joins TRBV7-8 to TRBJ1-1, with unresolved D. Trimming removed 1 base at V and 3 bases at J, with 12 bases between. Germline V gene lookup returns CDR1 SGHVS and CDR2 FQNEAQ. CDR3 length: 15 amino acids. The CDR3 sequence is CASSLDEKPDTEAFF. CDR3 nucleotide sequence: TGTGCCAGCAGCTTAGATGAGAAGCCGGACACTGAAGCTTTCTTT. Supplemented by reference TRBV7-8 and TRBJ1-1, the full variable domain reads GAGVSQSPRYKVAKRGQDVALRCDPISGHVSLFWYQQALGQGPEFLTYFQNEAQLDKSGLPSDRFFAERPEGSVSTLKIQRTQQEDSAVYLCASSLDEKPDTEAFFGQGTRLTVV.

This clonotype was counted ten times or more. The rearrangement links TRBV6-2 or TRBV6-3 to TRBJ1-2, with a possible D match to TRBD1 (5 bases). The CDR3 sequence is 12 residues long. V was clipped by 5 bases and J by 8 bases, with 12 bases between them. The germline V gene has CDR1 MNHEY and CDR2 SVGEGT. The CDR3 region is CASSPDSYGYTF. Here the CDR3 DNA reads TGTGCCAGCAGTCCCGACAGTTACGGCTACACCTTC.

Ten or more counts support this clonotype. This sequence joins TRBV12-3 or TRBV12-4 and TRBJ1-3, with a possible D match to TRBD1 (5 bases). V gave up 7 bases and J gave up 2 bases, with 12 bases separating them. The CDR3 is 14 residues long. The DNA of the CDR3 is TGTGCCAGCACCCCGGGACGGCCTGGAAACACCATATATTTT. Amino acids: CASTPGRPGNTIYF.